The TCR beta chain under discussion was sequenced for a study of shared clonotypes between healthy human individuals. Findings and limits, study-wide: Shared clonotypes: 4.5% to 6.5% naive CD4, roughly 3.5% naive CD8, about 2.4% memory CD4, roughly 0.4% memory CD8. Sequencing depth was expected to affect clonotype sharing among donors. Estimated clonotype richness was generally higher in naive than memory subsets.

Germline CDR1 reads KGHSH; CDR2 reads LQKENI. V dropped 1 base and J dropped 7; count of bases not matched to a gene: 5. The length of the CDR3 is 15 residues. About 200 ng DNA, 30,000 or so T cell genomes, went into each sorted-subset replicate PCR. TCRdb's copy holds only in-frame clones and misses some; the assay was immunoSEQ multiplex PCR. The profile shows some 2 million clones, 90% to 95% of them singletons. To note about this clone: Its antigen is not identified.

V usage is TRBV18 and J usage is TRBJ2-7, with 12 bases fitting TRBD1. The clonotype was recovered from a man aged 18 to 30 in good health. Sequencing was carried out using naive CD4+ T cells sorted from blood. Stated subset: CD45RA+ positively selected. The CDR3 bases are TGTGCCAGCTCACCACTGGGACAGGGGGCGGGTGAGCAGTACTTC. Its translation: CASSPLGQGAGEQYF.